The TCR beta chain under discussion was sequenced for a study of CD8 T cells in Susac syndrome. Turning to the study itself: At blood draw, Susac syndrome patients were therapy-naive, on corticosteroids, or on intravenous immunoglobulin alone. Study-wide points: By the study's own acknowledgment, its TCR sequencing and HLA analysis included relatively few individuals.

CD8+ and CD4+ T cells from blood underwent TCR beta sequencing, which was carried out in a high-throughput format. On this clonotype itself: The antigen is undetermined.

The RNA input was roughly 0.45 to 1 ug, and it was reverse transcribed with random hexamers. One entry per CDR3 protein, called by TCRdb with MiXCR from the immunoSEQ multiplex PCR reads. The sample consists of approximately 190,000 distinct CDR3 sequences, about 94% of them appearing once. Germline CDR1 DFQATT, CDR2 SNEGSKA (reference sequence). V lost 0 bases to trimming and J lost 2 bases; unmatched junction nucleotides: 6. The CDR3 covers 17 residues. This chain connects TRBV20-1 to TRBJ2-1, with 11 bases aligning to TRBD2. The sequence came from a human donor with Susac syndrome. Sequencing input: CD4+ T cells from PBMCs. The CDR3 DNA reads TGCAGTGCTAGAGATAGTAGCGGGGGGGCCCCCTACAATGAGCAGTTCTTC. Amino acid sequence: CSARDSSGGAPYNEQFF.